This is a list of T cell receptor beta chains from one sample in a study of T cell responses to AZD1222 COVID-19 vaccine. Generated by immunoSEQ multiplex PCR, the TCRdb table keeps only in-frame clones and is missing some. Of about 130,000 clones listed, 94% are singletons. The input for sequencing was peripheral blood, taken on day 0 of AZD1222 vaccination. The receptors shown here come from an adult in good health. Each CDR3 is given with its conserved first and last residue. Each record gives: V gene, J gene, D gene, clone size, CDR3 DNA, CDR3 protein. A D gene is named only where the DNA matches it firmly. Clone sizes are given selectively: once, few, many, or a class where the clone is expanded.

TRBV19	TRBJ2-1	NA	NA	TGTGCCAGTACTCCCTTTGTGTCCTACAATGAGCAGTTCTTC	CASTPFVSYNEQFF
TRBV4-1	TRBJ2-1	TRBD1	NA	TGCGCCAGCAGCCAAGATTCGGGACAGGTATACAATGAGCAGTTCTTC	CASSQDSGQVYNEQFF
TRBV25-1	TRBJ1-4	NA	NA	TGTGCCAGCAGTGTCAGGGTCCAACGGCGAACTAATGAAAAACTGTTTTTT	CASSVRVQRRTNEKLFF
TRBV7-9	TRBJ2-7	NA	NA	TGTGCCAGCAGCTCCGGCCATGGACAGCTTGACTCCTACGAGCAGTACTTC	CASSSGHGQLDSYEQYF
TRBV21-1	TRBJ2-2	NA	NA	TGTGCCAGCCGGGGGGGCAGGTCGAACACCGGGGAGCTGTTTTTT	CASRGGRSNTGELFF
TRBV5-4	TRBJ1-1	NA	once	TGTGCCAGCAGGAATATGAACACTGAAGCTTTCTTT	CASRNMNTEAFF
TRBV11-2	TRBJ2-7	TRBD1	NA	TGTGCCAGCAGCTCCCGGGACAGGCTCTACGAGCAGTACTTC	CASSSRDRLYEQYF
TRBV30	TRBJ1-1	NA	NA	TGTGCCTGGAGTCGACAGGTGAACACTGAAGCTTTCTTT	CAWSRQVNTEAFF
TRBV4-1	TRBJ2-3	TRBD2	NA	TGCGCCAGCAGTCCCGGGACTAGCGGGGTAACAGATACGCAGTATTTT	CASSPGTSGVTDTQYF
TRBV5-1	TRBJ1-2	NA	once	TGCGCCAGCAGCTTGGAGCAGGGACGGTACACCTTC	CASSLEQGRYTF
TRBV7-9	TRBJ2-7	NA	NA	TGTGCCAGCAGCTTTCTCCGGGAAAGTTCCGCGTACGAGCAGTACTTC	CASSFLRESSAYEQYF
TRBV2	TRBJ1-1	NA	few	TGTGCCAGCAGACCGGGGCAGGGCTTAAGGAACACTGAAGCTTTCTTT	CASRPGQGLRNTEAFF
TRBV28	TRBJ1-3	TRBD1	NA	TGTGCCAGCAGTTTGGGGCCAGGGGGGTCTGGAAACACCATATATTTT	CASSLGPGGSGNTIYF
TRBV18	TRBJ1-5	TRBD1	NA	TGTGCCAGCTCAGCCGGGACAGGGGAGCGGCAGCCCCAGCATTTT	CASSAGTGERQPQHF
TRBV27	TRBJ1-5	TRBD1	NA	TGTGCCAGCAGGATTAAGGGGGCCGGGAATCAGCCCCAGCATTTT	CASRIKGAGNQPQHF
TRBV25-1	TRBJ1-2	NA	NA	TGTGCCAGCAGTCCCCGGACAGACTATGGCTACACCTTC	CASSPRTDYGYTF
TRBV7-2	TRBJ2-1	NA	NA	TGTGCCAGCAGCTTCCGGACGGGCGGGTACAATGAGCAGTTCTTC	CASSFRTGGYNEQFF
TRBV2	TRBJ2-7	NA	NA	TGTGCCAGCAGTGACCCACTTGCCCTCCTCCCCGAATACGAGCAGTACTTC	CASSDPLALLPEYEQYF
TRBV6-2/TRBV6-3	TRBJ1-2	NA	NA	TGTGCCAGCAGCCCCAGGGACTCCTATGGCTACACCTTC	CASSPRDSYGYTF
TRBV4-1	TRBJ2-5	TRBD2	NA	TGCGCCAGCAGCCAAGATATACTTCCCTTGACTAGCGGGGGAACCAAGAGGACCCAGTACTTC	CASSQDILPLTSGGTKRTQYF
TRBV14	TRBJ1-6	NA	NA	TGTGCCAGCAGCCATGGACTAAGGTCACCCCTCCACTTT	CASSHGLRSPLHF
TRBV28	TRBJ2-7	TRBD2	NA	TGTGCCAGCAGGCCCGGGACTAGCGGCTACGAGCAGTACTTC	CASRPGTSGYEQYF
TRBV18	TRBJ2-7	TRBD2	NA	TGTGCCAGCTCACCAGGGACTAGCGGGAGGGGATACGAGCAGTACTTC	CASSPGTSGRGYEQYF
TRBV27	TRBJ1-5	NA	NA	TGTGCCAGCAGTCCCGCCCCTCCTGGCGTTAGCAATCAGCCCCAGCATTTT	CASSPAPPGVSNQPQHF
TRBV6-2/TRBV6-3	TRBJ2-3	NA	NA	TGTGCCAGCAGTTACTCGTATTCTTCCCTTCAGGGAAGCACAGATACGCAGTATTTT	CASSYSYSSLQGSTDTQYF
TRBV2	TRBJ2-7	NA	NA	TGTGCCAGCACAGACATTTACGAGCAGTACTTC	CASTDIYEQYF
TRBV2	TRBJ2-5	NA	NA	TGTGCCAGCAGTGAATACAGGCTCGAGACCCAGTACTTC	CASSEYRLETQYF
TRBV27	TRBJ1-1	NA	NA	TGTGCCAGCAGTCCCCATAGGGGGGCGCCCACTGAAGCTTTCTTT	CASSPHRGAPTEAFF
TRBV7-8	TRBJ1-1	NA	NA	TGTGCCAGCAGCTTAGAAATGAACACTGAAGCTTTCTTT	CASSLEMNTEAFF
TRBV7-9	TRBJ2-7	NA	NA	TGTGCCAGCAGCTTAGCCCGTAGTGGGTCCTACGAGCAGTACTTC	CASSLARSGSYEQYF